A single T cell receptor beta chain is shown here with its context. Germline loops: CDR1 SGHTA, CDR2 FQGNSA. Trimming left V 6 bases short and J 0 bases short, with 12 bases between. The CDR3 loop spans 15 amino acids. The sample belongs to a study of blood T cell repertoires in COVID-19. About the research overall: COVID-19 samples, acute and convalescent, were from the United States, Italy and Spain. In each case, the material was cDNA or gDNA derived from T cells, B-cell-depleted T cells, or PBMCs.

Authors' analysis steps: Nucleated cell number was recorded as an estimate derived from reference gene primer amplification. Clones were sequenced by immunoSEQ multiplex PCR, and TCRdb holds only the in-frame ones, with some missing. For V, J and clone size, that table is used; D and trimming come from the DNA. The table has tens of thousands of clones, 80% to 90% seen once. The material sequenced was peripheral blood. This chain connects TRBV7-2 to TRBJ2-1; possibly TRBD2 for D (5 bases). This TCR was recovered from an older woman with acute or convalescent COVID-19. This chain's CDR3 is CASRTRVTSYNEQFF. In DNA form, the CDR3 reads TGTGCCAGCAGAACTAGGGTAACCTCCTACAATGAGCAGTTCTTC.